The source of this T cell receptor beta chain is a study of blood T cells in healthy people across ages. Whole-study results and caveats: Age advanced and TCR beta diversity per million T cells fell, roughly linearly.

A few counts support this clonotype. The antigen is not known. Every sample yielded at least 6.5 million isolated PBMCs. Per germline, CDR1 SGHRS and CDR2 YFSETQ. V lost 0 bases to trimming and J lost 4 bases, with 13 bases between them. The CDR3 is 15 amino acids. Sample-barcoded 5' priming and a J-beta primer mix drove a second PCR of about 6 to 12 cycles. Each cDNA molecule was tagged by a template-switch adaptor that had 12 random nucleotides. One entry per CDR3 protein results from TCRdb running MiXCR on the 5' RACE reads. The sample shows 1.5 million to 1.8 million distinct CDR3 sequences, approximately 43% of them seen only once.

This chain connects TRBV5-1 to TRBJ1-2; D not certain. The clonotype was recovered from a woman aged 18-29 years in good health. Sequenced sample: blood. The CDR3 DNA reads as TGCGCCAGCAGCTTGGTCGAGACGTCCTTCTATGGCTACACCTTC. It yields the protein CASSLVETSFYGYTF.